This T cell receptor beta chain was recorded in a study of blood T cell repertoires in COVID-19. Study summary: Material from acute and convalescent COVID-19 was sourced from the United States, Italy and Spain.

In the source study's methods: Amplified reference gene primers provided the basis for estimating nucleated cell counts. Sequenced by immunoSEQ multiplex PCR; TCRdb stores in-frame clones only, minus some. From that table come the V and J calls and clone size; the DNA was used to work out D and trimming. The sample yields 110,000 to 150,000 clones, over 70% seen once. Germline V gene sequence: CDR1 LNHDA, CDR2 SQIVND (reference sequence). CDR3 length: 14 residues. V was pared by 3 bases and J by 2 bases, with 11 bases between. The specimen was peripheral blood. The chain carries TRBV19 and TRBJ2-7; D is possibly TRBD1 (5 bases). The receptor's source is a woman in her sixties or seventies with acute or convalescent COVID-19. CDR3 in amino acids: CASSIRPGPYEQYF. The CDR3 DNA reads as TGTGCCAGTAGTATCCGTCCAGGGCCCTACGAGCAGTACTTC.